The source of this T cell receptor (beta chain) is a study of molecular identifiers for immune sequencing clone quantification. In the study overall: Across replicate runs, RNA obtained from around 20,000 or 100,000 naive CD8 cells was divided into five, with four undergoing sequencing.

A single record per CDR3 protein comes from TCRdb applying MiXCR to the PCR reads. The sample has fewer than 350,000 distinct CDR3 sequences, roughly 24% seen once; the top ten hold 0.74%. Trimming left V 1 base short and J 5 bases short, with 14 bases between. The CDR3 loop spans 15 amino acids. The germline V gene has CDR1 SGHVS and CDR2 FNYEAQ. In its sample, this clonotype was seen a few times. Sorted cells numbering about 19,000 to 1,100,000, with 10%, 30% or 50% RNA, yielded the naive CD8 libraries. The sequence came from a human donor in good health. Some libraries in this study had Jurkat cell RNA spiked in. The sequencing input was naive CD8+ T cells from blood, with Jurkat cell RNA spiked in. The subset is: FACS-sorted CD8+CD4-CCR7+CD45RA+ naive T cells. The gene calls are TRBV7-6 and TRBJ2-5, with D maybe TRBD2 (6 bases). DNA of the CDR3: TGTGCCAGCAGCTTAGACATTAGGAGGGGTGAGACCCAGTACTTC. This translates into CASSLDIRRGETQYF.